This T cell receptor (beta chain) emerged from a study of shared clonotypes between healthy human individuals. V lost 3 bases, J lost 3 bases, and 9 bases lay in between. CDR1 MDHEN and CDR2 SYDVKM come from the germline V gene. The CDR3 covers 14 residues. The naive CD8 fraction comprised CD45RO-negative cells positively selected for CCR7 and excluded terminally differentiated effector memory CD45RA+ cells. With respect to this clone: Other DNA sequences of this sample code for an identical CDR3.

Measured with immunoSEQ multiplex PCR; TCRdb has only the in-frame clones, and not every one. The data contain millions of clones, around 93% of them singletons. Input material: naive CD8+ T cells from PBMCs. This TCR was sampled from a man between 18 and 35 years old in good health. Some clones in this sample may be carry-over from other donors' samples. The chain has TRBV28 and TRBJ2-1, with D possibly called TRBD1 or TRBD2 (5 bases each). CDR3 amino acids: CASSFGTYYNEQFF. The CDR3 DNA is TGTGCCAGCAGTTTTGGGACCTACTACAATGAGCAGTTCTTC.